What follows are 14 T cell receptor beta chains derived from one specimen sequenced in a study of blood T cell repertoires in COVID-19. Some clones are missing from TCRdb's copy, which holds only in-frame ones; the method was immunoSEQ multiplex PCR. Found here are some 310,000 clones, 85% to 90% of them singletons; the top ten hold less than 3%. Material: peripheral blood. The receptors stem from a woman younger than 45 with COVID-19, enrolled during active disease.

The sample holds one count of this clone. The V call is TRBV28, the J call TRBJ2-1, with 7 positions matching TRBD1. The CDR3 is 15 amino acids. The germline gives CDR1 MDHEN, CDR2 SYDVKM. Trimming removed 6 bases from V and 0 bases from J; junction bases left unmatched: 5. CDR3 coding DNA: TGTGCCAGCAGGGGACAGCTTCGCTCCTACAATGAGCAGTTCTTC. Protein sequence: CASRGQLRSYNEQFF.

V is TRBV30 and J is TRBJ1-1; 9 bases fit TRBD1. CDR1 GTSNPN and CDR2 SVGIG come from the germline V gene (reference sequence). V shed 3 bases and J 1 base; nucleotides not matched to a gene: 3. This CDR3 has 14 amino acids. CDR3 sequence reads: CAWRQGAWNTEAFF. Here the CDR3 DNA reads TGTGCCTGGAGACAGGGGGCATGGAACACTGAAGCTTTCTTT.

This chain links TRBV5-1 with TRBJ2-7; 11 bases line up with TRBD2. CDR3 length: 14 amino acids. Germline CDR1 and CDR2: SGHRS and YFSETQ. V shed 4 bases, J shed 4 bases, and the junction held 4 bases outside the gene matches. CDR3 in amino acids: CASSRSGRAYEQYF. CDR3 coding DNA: TGCGCCAGCAGCCGTAGCGGGAGGGCGTACGAGCAGTACTTC. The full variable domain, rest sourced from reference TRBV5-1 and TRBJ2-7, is KAGVTQTPRYLIKTRGQQVTLSCSPISGHRSVSWYQQTPGQGLQFLFEYFSETQRNKGNFPGRFSGRQFSNSRSEMNVSTLELGDSALYLCASSRSGRAYEQYFGPGTRLTVT.

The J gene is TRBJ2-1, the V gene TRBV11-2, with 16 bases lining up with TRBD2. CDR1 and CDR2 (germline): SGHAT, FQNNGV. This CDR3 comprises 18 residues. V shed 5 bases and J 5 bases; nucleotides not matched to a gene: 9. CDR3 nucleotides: TGTGCCAGCAGCCTGGGACTAGCGGGAGGGCCCTCGAACAATGAGCAGTTCTTC. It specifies CASSLGLAGGPSNNEQFF.

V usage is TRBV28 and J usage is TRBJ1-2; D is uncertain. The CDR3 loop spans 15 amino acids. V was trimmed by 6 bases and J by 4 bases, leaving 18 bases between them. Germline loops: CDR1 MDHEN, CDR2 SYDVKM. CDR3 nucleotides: TGTGCCAGCAGCCCTCCAGTAGCTCTGGGCTATGGCTACACCTTC. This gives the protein CASSPPVALGYGYTF.

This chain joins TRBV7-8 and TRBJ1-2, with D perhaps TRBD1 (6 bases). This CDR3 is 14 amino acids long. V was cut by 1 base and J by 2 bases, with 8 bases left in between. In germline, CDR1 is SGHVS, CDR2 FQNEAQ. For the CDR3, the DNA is TGTGCCAGCAGCTTAGACAGGGAAAACTATGGCTACACCTTC. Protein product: CASSLDRENYGYTF.

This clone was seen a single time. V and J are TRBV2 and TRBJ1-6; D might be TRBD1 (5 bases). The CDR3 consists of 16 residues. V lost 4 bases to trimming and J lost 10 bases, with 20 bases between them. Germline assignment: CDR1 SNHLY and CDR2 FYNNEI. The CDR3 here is CASSAMAGRLKSPLHF. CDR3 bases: TGTGCCAGCAGTGCTATGGCAGGGAGGTTAAAGTCACCCCTCCACTTT.

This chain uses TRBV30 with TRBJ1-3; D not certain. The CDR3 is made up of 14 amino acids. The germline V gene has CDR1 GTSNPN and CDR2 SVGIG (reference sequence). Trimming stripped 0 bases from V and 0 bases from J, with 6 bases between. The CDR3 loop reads CAWSVTSSGNTIYF. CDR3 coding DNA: TGTGCCTGGAGTGTAACAAGCTCTGGAAACACCATATATTTT. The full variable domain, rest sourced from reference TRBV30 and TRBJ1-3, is SQTIHQWPATLVQPVGSPLSLECTVEGTSNPNLYWYRQAAGRGLQLLFYSVGIGQISSEVPQNLSASRPQDRQFILSSKKLLLSDSGFYLCAWSVTSSGNTIYFGEGSWLTVV.

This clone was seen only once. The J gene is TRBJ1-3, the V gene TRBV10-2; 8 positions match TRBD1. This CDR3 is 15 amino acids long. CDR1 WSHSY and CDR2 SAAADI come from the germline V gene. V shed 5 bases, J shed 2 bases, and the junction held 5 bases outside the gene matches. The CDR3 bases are TGCGCCAGCAGTACCGGACAGGGAGCTGGAAACACCATATATTTT. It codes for CASSTGQGAGNTIYF.

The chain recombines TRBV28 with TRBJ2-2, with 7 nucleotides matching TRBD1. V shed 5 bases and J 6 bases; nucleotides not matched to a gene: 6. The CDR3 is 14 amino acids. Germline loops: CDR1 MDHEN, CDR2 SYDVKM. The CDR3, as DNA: TGTGCCAGCAGTAACACAGGGGTGTCCGGGGAGCTGTTTTTT. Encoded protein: CASSNTGVSGELFF.

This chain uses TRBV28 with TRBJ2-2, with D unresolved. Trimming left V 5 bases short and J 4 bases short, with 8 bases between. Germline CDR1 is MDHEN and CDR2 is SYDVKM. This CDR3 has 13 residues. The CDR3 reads CASSMLSTGELFF. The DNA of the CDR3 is TGTGCCAGCAGTATGCTAAGCACCGGGGAGCTGTTTTTT.

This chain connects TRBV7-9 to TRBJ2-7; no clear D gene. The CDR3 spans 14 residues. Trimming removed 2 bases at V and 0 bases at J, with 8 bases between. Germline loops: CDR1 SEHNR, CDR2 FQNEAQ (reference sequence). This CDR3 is CASSLQRSSYEQYF. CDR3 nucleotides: TGTGCCAGCAGCTTACAGAGGAGCTCCTACGAGCAGTACTTC.

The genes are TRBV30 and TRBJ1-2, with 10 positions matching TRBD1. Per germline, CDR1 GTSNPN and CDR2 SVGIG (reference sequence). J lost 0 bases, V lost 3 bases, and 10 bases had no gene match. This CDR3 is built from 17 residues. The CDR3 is CAWRTGTGVFANYGYTF. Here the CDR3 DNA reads TGTGCCTGGAGAACCGGGACAGGGGTCTTTGCTAACTATGGCTACACCTTC.

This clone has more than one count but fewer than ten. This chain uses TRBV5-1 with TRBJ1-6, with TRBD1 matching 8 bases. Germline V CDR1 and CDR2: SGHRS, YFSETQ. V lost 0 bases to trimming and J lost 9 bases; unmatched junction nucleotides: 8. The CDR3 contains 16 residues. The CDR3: CASSLVLGTGGSPLHF. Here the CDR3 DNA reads TGCGCCAGCAGCTTGGTCCTCGGGACAGGAGGTTCACCCCTCCACTTT.